These 27 T cell receptor beta chains share one sample of origin, sequenced in a study of blood T cell repertoires in COVID-19. The data were produced by immunoSEQ multiplex PCR, yet TCRdb's version contains in-frame clones alone and is incomplete. In the table there are 300,000 to 450,000 clones, around 87% of which are singletons. The sequencing input was PBMCs or T cells enriched from blood (not recorded which). These receptors were collected from a man aged 25 to 45 who had recovered from COVID-19.

This chain uses TRBV6-4 with TRBJ2-1; D is possibly TRBD2 (6 bases). Looked up from germline, CDR1 is MRHNA and CDR2 is SNTAGT. V was trimmed by 3 bases and J by 1 base, leaving 13 bases between them. The CDR3 totals 16 residues. The CDR3 DNA follows: TGTGCCAGCAGTGAGTCAGCGGGTAAATCCTACAATGAGCAGTTCTTC. Its translation: CASSESAGKSYNEQFF.

The genes are TRBV2 and TRBJ1-2, with D hard to call. The CDR3 extends over 11 amino acids. Looked up from germline, CDR1 is SNHLY and CDR2 is FYNNEI. The V end lost 7 bases, the J end lost 4 bases, and 7 bases lay between the germline ends. In nucleotides, the CDR3 is TGTGCCAGCACCGAGGTCTATGGCTACACCTTC. The encoded protein is CASTEVYGYTF. Together with reference TRBV2 and TRBJ1-2, the CDR3 gives the full variable domain: EPEVTQTPSHQVTQMGQEVILRCVPISNHLYFYWYRQILGQKVEFLVSFYNNEISEKSEIFDDQFSVERPDGSNFTLKIRSTKLEDSAMYFCASTEVYGYTFGSGTRLTVV.

In DNA form, the CDR3 reads TGTGCCAGCAGCCCAAGGGACAGCGTTCTCTCTGGAAACACCATATATTTT. This encodes CASSPRDSVLSGNTIYF. This chain joins TRBV7-2 and TRBJ1-3; 7 nucleotides align to TRBD1. CDR3 size: 17 residues. V lost 5 bases and J lost 0; bases outside the gene matches: 10. The V gene's germline CDR1 is SGHTA and CDR2 FQGNSA.

The chain has TRBV12-3 or TRBV12-4 and TRBJ2-5; D is unresolved. V lost 5 bases to trimming and J lost 6 bases, with 7 bases between them. The CDR3 totals 11 residues. CDR3 DNA: TGTGCCAGCAGTCAGGCACAGACCCAGTACTTC. Protein product: CASSQAQTQYF.

CDR3 protein: CASSAQGDYGYTF. For the CDR3, the DNA is TGTGCCAGCAGCGCACAGGGGGACTATGGCTACACCTTC. The chain carries TRBV9 and TRBJ1-2; TRBD1 aligns across 8 bases. The length of the CDR3 is 13 residues. The V gene's germline CDR1 is SGDLS and CDR2 YYNGEE. Trimming removed 3 bases from V and 3 bases from J; junction bases left unmatched: 1.

The chain carries TRBV13 and TRBJ2-5; D might be TRBD2 (5 bases). Germline values: CDR1 PRHDT, CDR2 FYEKMQ (reference sequence). There are 11 residues in the CDR3. Trimming took off 5 bases at V and 5 bases at J, with 6 bases between the two ends. CDR3 amino acids: CASSTRETQYF. The CDR3 bases are TGTGCCAGCAGCACTAGGGAGACCCAGTACTTC.

The DNA for the CDR3 is TGCAGTGCTAGTGCCTTAGCGGAACCCACAGATACGCAGTATTTT. Protein: CSASALAEPTDTQYF. V gene TRBV20-1 combines with J gene TRBJ2-3, with D maybe TRBD2 (6 bases). This CDR3 region has 15 residues. Trimming removed 3 bases at V and 2 bases at J, with 15 bases between. From germline, CDR1 is DFQATT and CDR2 SNEGSKA (reference sequence).

The V call is TRBV3-1 (or the pseudogene TRBV3-2), the J call TRBJ2-1; 13 bases match TRBD2. The V gene's germline CDR1 is LGHDT and CDR2 YNNKEL (reference sequence). The CDR3 is made up of 15 amino acids. Unmatched junction bases numbered 0, after V lost 0 bases and J lost 7 bases. The CDR3, as DNA: TGTGCCAGCAGCCAAGAACTAGCGGGGGGGAATGAGCAGTTCTTC. Translated: CASSQELAGGNEQFF.

J is TRBJ1-2 and V is TRBV2; D remains ambiguous. CDR1 SNHLY and CDR2 FYNNEI come from the germline V gene. Trimming removed 3 bases at V and 4 bases at J, with 6 bases between. The CDR3 consists of 12 residues. CDR3 in DNA: TGTGCCAGCAGTGAGGACTTCTATGGCTACACCTTC. Translation: CASSEDFYGYTF. Full variable domain (rest looked up from reference TRBV2 and TRBJ1-2): EPEVTQTPSHQVTQMGQEVILRCVPISNHLYFYWYRQILGQKVEFLVSFYNNEISEKSEIFDDQFSVERPDGSNFTLKIRSTKLEDSAMYFCASSEDFYGYTFGSGTRLTVV.

The CDR3 spells CASSSVGGPYGYTF. In nucleotides, the CDR3 is TGTGCCAGCTCATCGGTCGGGGGACCCTATGGCTACACCTTC. The V call is TRBV18, the J call TRBJ1-2, with a possible D match to TRBD1 (5 bases). The CDR3 extends over 14 amino acids. V was shortened by 5 bases and J by 4 bases, with 14 bases between the two germline ends. Germline V gene data show CDR1 as KGHSH and CDR2 as LQKENI.

J is TRBJ2-2 and V is TRBV7-9; D unresolved. This CDR3 spans 15 amino acids. The germline gives CDR1 SEHNR, CDR2 FQNEAQ (reference sequence). Trimming took 2 bases from V and 0 from J, leaving 7 bases between them. CDR3 nucleotide sequence: TGTGCCAGCAGCTTAATGGAGACGAACACCGGGGAGCTGTTTTTT. Translating gives CASSLMETNTGELFF.

This chain joins TRBV5-1 and TRBJ1-1; D possibly corresponds to TRBD1 (6 bases). CDR3 length: 15 amino acids. Trimming pared 4 bases from V and 3 bases from J, leaving 16 bases between. The V gene's germline CDR1 is SGHRS and CDR2 YFSETQ. The CDR3 DNA reads TGCGCCAGCAGCAGAAGGACGGGGGGCGACACTGAAGCTTTCTTT. Encoded protein: CASSRRTGGDTEAFF.

The V gene is TRBV28, the J gene TRBJ1-1; no reliable D call. This CDR3 is 14 amino acids long. The germline V gene encodes CDR1 MDHEN and CDR2 SYDVKM. With 6 bases removed from V and 6 bases from J, the gap between germline ends came to 17 bases. CDR3 bases: TGTGCCAGCAGGCCCCGATGGAAGGGAGCTGAAGCTTTCTTT. Translation gives CASRPRWKGAEAFF. The full variable domain, its missing parts supplied by reference TRBV28 and TRBJ1-1, is DVKVTQSSRYLVKRTGEKVFLECVQDMDHENMFWYRQDPGLGLRLIYFSYDVKMKEKGDIPEGYSVSREKKERFSLILESASTNQTSMYLCASRPRWKGAEAFFGQGTRLTVV.

J is TRBJ1-1 and V is TRBV5-4; 7 nucleotides align to TRBD1. The CDR3 spans 13 residues. Losses at the gene ends were 2 bases for V and 3 bases for J; bases not matched to a gene: 1. Germline V CDR1 and CDR2: SGHNT, YYREEE (reference sequence). The DNA for the CDR3 is TGTGCCAGCAGCTTACAGGGGTACACTGAAGCTTTCTTT. Amino acids: CASSLQGYTEAFF. Full variable domain (missing parts from reference TRBV5-4 and TRBJ1-1): ETGVTQSPTHLIKTRGQQVTLRCSSQSGHNTVSWYQQALGQGPQFIFQYYREEENGRGNFPPRFSGLQFPNYSSELNVNALELDDSALYLCASSLQGYTEAFFGQGTRLTVV.

This chain's CDR3 is CASSWGTATTTNEKLFF. CDR3 sequence (DNA): TGTGCCAGCAGCTGGGGGACAGCGACAACAACTAATGAAAAACTGTTTTTT. The rearrangement joins TRBV5-6 to TRBJ1-4; 7 bases align to TRBD1. Trimming took 3 bases from V and 0 from J; bases not matched to a gene: 8. This CDR3 contains 17 residues. The germline V gene has CDR1 SGHDT and CDR2 YYEEEE. The whole variable domain, filled in from reference TRBV5-6 and TRBJ1-4, reads DAGVTQSPTHLIKTRGQQVTLRCSPKSGHDTVSWYQQALGQGPQFIFQYYEEEERQRGNFPDRFSGHQFPNYSSELNVNALLLGDSALYLCASSWGTATTTNEKLFFGSGTQLSVL.

This chain's CDR3 is CASTLGTSGARTDTQYF. The CDR3 coding sequence is TGTGCCAGCACCCTAGGGACTAGCGGGGCGAGAACAGATACGCAGTATTTT. The chain is built from TRBV5-4 and TRBJ2-3; TRBD2 matches 13 bases. The CDR3 length is 17 residues. Germline V gives CDR1 SGHNT, CDR2 YYREEE (reference sequence). J lost 3 bases, V lost 6 bases, and 10 bases had no gene match.

The rearrangement uses TRBV6-5 and TRBJ2-7; 10 bases fit TRBD1. The CDR3 is made up of 15 amino acids. The V segment lost 6 bases and the J segment 1 base; nucleotides outside the gene matches: 6. Germline V gives CDR1 MNHEY, CDR2 SVGAGI. CDR3 residues: CASSDRGRNSYEQYF. CDR3 bases: TGTGCCAGCAGCGACAGGGGGCGGAATTCCTACGAGCAGTACTTC.

The genes are TRBV18 and TRBJ1-4; the match to TRBD1 covers 8 bases. Germline V gene lookup returns CDR1 KGHSH and CDR2 LQKENI. V lost 3 bases to trimming and J lost 12 bases; unmatched junction nucleotides: 9. This CDR3 is built from 14 residues. The CDR3 here is CASSPTRGPMELFF. For the CDR3, the DNA is TGTGCCAGCTCACCCACCAGGGGGCCGATGGAACTGTTTTTT.

This chain joins TRBV7-9 and TRBJ1-1; no clear D. CDR1 is SEHNR and CDR2 is FQNEAQ in the germline V gene (reference sequence). Trimming took 3 bases from V and 5 from J, leaving 16 bases between them. The CDR3 extends over 15 amino acids. Here the CDR3 reads CASSFGDLRETEAFF. CDR3 nucleotides: TGTGCCAGCAGCTTCGGGGATCTCCGGGAGACTGAAGCTTTCTTT. Drawing the rest from reference TRBV7-9 and TRBJ1-1, the complete variable domain is DTGVSQNPRHKITKRGQNVTFRCDPISEHNRLYWYRQTLGQGPEFLTYFQNEAQLEKSRLLSDRFSAERPKGSFSTLEIQRTEQGDSAMYLCASSFGDLRETEAFFGQGTRLTVV.

J is TRBJ2-3 and V is TRBV10-3; 7 nucleotides line up with TRBD1. The CDR3 consists of 14 residues. Per germline, CDR1 ENHRY and CDR2 SYGVKD. V lost 4 bases and J lost 5; bases outside the gene matches: 6. The CDR3 sequence: CAISVRQGGDTQYF. The CDR3 coding sequence is TGTGCCATCAGTGTTCGACAGGGTGGAGATACGCAGTATTTT.

This clone was seen once. The rearrangement uses TRBV7-9 and TRBJ2-1, with a tentative D call TRBD2 (8 bases). CDR3 size: 16 residues. Looked up from germline, CDR1 is SEHNR and CDR2 is FQNEAQ (reference sequence). Trimming pared 5 bases from V and 0 bases from J, leaving 14 bases between. CDR3 nucleotide sequence: TGTGCCAGCAGCCAGGGGGGGACTAGCTCCTACAATGAGCAGTTCTTC. Amino acid sequence: CASSQGGTSSYNEQFF.

V is TRBV19 and J is TRBJ1-6; TRBD1 agrees at 7 bases. The CDR3 is made up of 16 amino acids. Trimming cost V 6 bases and J 4 bases; bases outside gene matches: 9. CDR1 is LNHDA and CDR2 is SQIVND in the germline V gene (reference sequence). DNA of the CDR3: TGTGCCAGTAGCCGAACCGGGACAGTTTATAATTCACCCCTCCACTTT. Its protein product is CASSRTGTVYNSPLHF.

This chain connects TRBV30 to TRBJ1-2; D is perhaps TRBD1 (6 bases). V lost 5 bases, J lost 8 bases, and 18 bases lay in between. The length of the CDR3 is 13 residues. Germline lookup yields CDR1 GTSNPN and CDR2 SVGIG (reference sequence). CDR3 protein: CAWAPYRDGGYTF. CDR3 nucleotides: TGTGCCTGGGCTCCTTACAGGGATGGGGGCTACACCTTC.

The chain has TRBV4-1 and TRBJ2-5; maybe TRBD2 (5 bases). V was pared by 4 bases and J by 5 bases, with 20 bases between. This CDR3 comprises 16 residues. Germline lookup yields CDR1 MGHRA and CDR2 YSYEKL. This CDR3 reads CASSPNELVLGETQYF. The DNA for the CDR3 is TGCGCCAGCAGCCCTAATGAACTAGTCCTGGGGGAGACCCAGTACTTC.

This chain uses TRBV5-4 with TRBJ1-3, with TRBD1 matching 8 bases. This CDR3 comprises 14 residues. Trimming cost V 7 bases and J 3 bases; bases outside gene matches: 6. The germline CDR1 and CDR2 sequences are SGHNT and YYREEE (reference sequence). CDR3: CASGQGAGGNTIYF. The CDR3 coding sequence is TGTGCCAGCGGCCAGGGGGCGGGTGGAAACACCATATATTTT. The complete variable domain, with remaining parts taken from reference TRBV5-4 and TRBJ1-3, reads ETGVTQSPTHLIKTRGQQVTLRCSSQSGHNTVSWYQQALGQGPQFIFQYYREEENGRGNFPPRFSGLQFPNYSSELNVNALELDDSALYLCASGQGAGGNTIYFGEGSWLTVV.

The chain couples TRBV19 to TRBJ1-5, with a possible D match to TRBD1 (5 bases). V lost 2 bases, J lost 2 bases, and 13 bases lay in between. Looked up from germline, CDR1 is LNHDA and CDR2 is SQIVND (reference sequence). The CDR3 loop spans 16 amino acids. CDR3 DNA sequence: TGTGCCAGTAGTATAAGTAGGGGCCGAGGCAATCAGCCCCAGCATTTT. As protein: CASSISRGRGNQPQHF.

V gene TRBV12-5 combines with J gene TRBJ1-6; 10 bases match TRBD1. V lost 0 bases and J lost 7; bases outside the gene matches: 9. The CDR3 contains 18 residues. Per the germline V gene, CDR1 is LGHNT and CDR2 is FRNRAP. Here the CDR3 DNA reads TGTGCTAGTGGTTTGGTATATTGGACAGGGGGTATGAATTCACCCCTCCACTTT. Translation gives CASGLVYWTGGMNSPLHF.